The 15 T cell receptor beta chains below were found in one sample sequenced in a study of T cell clonotyping in hematopoietic cell transplantation. Data came from immunoSEQ multiplex PCR; TCRdb stores just in-frame clones and leaves some out. The data contain tens of thousands of clones, about 79% of them singletons. Time point given: recipient sample about 28 days before transplant, after cytoreduction. The input for sequencing was peripheral blood mononuclear cells, taken before stem cell transplant. All receptors derive from a woman between 55 and 75 years old with acute myeloid leukemia. Some clones in this sample may be carry-over from other donors' samples.

The chain carries TRBV11-3 and TRBJ1-1; no definite D call. Germline V CDR1 and CDR2: SGHNT, YENEEA. This CDR3 region has 13 residues. V was cut by 4 bases and J by 8 bases, with 14 bases left in between. This CDR3 is CASSSSGMTEAFF. DNA for the CDR3: TGTGCCAGCAGCTCCAGTGGGATGACGGAAGCTTTCTTT. Full variable domain (missing parts from reference TRBV11-3 and TRBJ1-1): EAGVVQSPRYKIIEKKQPVAFWCNPISGHNTLYWYLQNLGQGPELLIRYENEEAVDDSQLPKDRFSAERLKGVDSTLKIQPAELGDSAVYLCASSSSGMTEAFFGQGTRLTVV.

The rearrangement links TRBV10-3 to TRBJ1-1, with D unclear. Trimming took off 4 bases at V and 0 bases at J, with 6 bases between the two ends. This CDR3 is built from 13 residues. Germline assignment: CDR1 ENHRY and CDR2 SYGVKD. CDR3 DNA: TGTGCCATCAGTGGGGTCCTGAACACTGAAGCTTTCTTT. This sequence encodes CAISGVLNTEAFF.

The rearrangement links TRBV28 to TRBJ1-6; 9 bases map to TRBD1. The CDR3 is made up of 16 amino acids. Germline CDR1 is MDHEN and CDR2 is SYDVKM. The V segment lost 1 base and the J segment 7 bases; nucleotides outside the gene matches: 5. The CDR3 region has the DNA TGTGCCAGCAGTTTATCGTCGGGGACAGGGAATTCACCCCTCCACTTT. This gives the protein CASSLSSGTGNSPLHF.

The CDR3: CASSKLAGGDIQYF. The CDR3 region has the DNA TGTGCCAGCAGTAAACTAGCGGGAGGAGACATTCAGTACTTC. This chain connects TRBV6-5 to TRBJ2-4; 12 nucleotides line up with TRBD2. The ends lost 5 bases at V and 8 bases at J; junction bases unmatched: 4. Germline CDR1 is MNHEY and CDR2 is SVGAGI. This CDR3 has 14 amino acids.

V and J are TRBV14 and TRBJ2-3, with a tentative D call TRBD2 (5 bases). This CDR3 spans 15 amino acids. Germline-derived CDR1 and CDR2 are SGHDN and FVKESK. V was cut by 1 base and J by 2 bases, with 10 bases left in between. The DNA of the CDR3 is TGTGCCAGCAGCCAAGGAAAAGCGGTCACAGATACGCAGTATTTT. Its translation: CASSQGKAVTDTQYF.

V usage is TRBV6-5 and J usage is TRBJ1-3, with D possibly TRBD1 on 5 matching bases. Deletions cut 0 bases from V and 0 bases from J, with 9 bases between. Germline V gene lookup returns CDR1 MNHEY and CDR2 SVGAGI. This CDR3 is built from 16 residues. CDR3 sequence: CASSYSGALSGNTIYF. Here the CDR3 DNA reads TGTGCCAGCAGTTACTCCGGGGCCCTCTCTGGAAACACCATATATTTT.

This rearrangement joins TRBV9 to TRBJ2-3; D unclear. Trimming took 1 base from V and 1 from J, leaving 7 bases between them. The germline gives CDR1 SGDLS, CDR2 YYNGEE. CDR3 length: 14 residues. CDR3 DNA sequence: TGTGCCAGCAGCGTATTATCGGGCACAGATACGCAGTATTTT. Residues: CASSVLSGTDTQYF. The whole variable domain, filled in from reference TRBV9 and TRBJ2-3, reads DSGVTQTPKHLITATGQRVTLRCSPRSGDLSVYWYQQSLDQGLQFLIQYYNGEERAKGNILERFSAQQFPDLHSELNLSSLELGDSALYFCASSVLSGTDTQYFGPGTRLTVL.

The CDR3: CASSPDVPGGNSPLHF. CDR3 in DNA: TGTGCCAGCTCACCGGATGTTCCGGGGGGAAATTCACCCCTCCACTTT. The gene calls are TRBV18 and TRBJ1-6; weak D call: TRBD1 (5 bases). Deletions cut 3 bases from V and 7 bases from J, with 16 bases between. CDR3 size: 16 residues. CDR1 and CDR2 (germline): KGHSH, LQKENI.

This rearrangement joins TRBV5-3 to TRBJ1-5; tentative D call: TRBD1 (5 bases). TRBV5-3 is an open reading frame whose function is uncertain. Trimming removed 1 base from V and 0 bases from J, with 14 bases in between. This CDR3 has 17 amino acids. This CDR3 reads CARSLLTGGASNQPQHF. The CDR3 region has the DNA TGTGCCAGAAGCTTGTTAACGGGAGGGGCTAGCAATCAGCCCCAGCATTTT.

This chain links TRBV14 with TRBJ2-1; D is unresolved. The CDR3 length is 12 residues. The V end lost 4 bases, the J end lost 6 bases, and 7 bases lay between the germline ends. Germline values: CDR1 SGHDN, CDR2 FVKESK. This CDR3 reads CASSPPGNEQFF. DNA for the CDR3: TGTGCCAGCAGCCCCCCGGGCAATGAGCAGTTCTTC.

This clone was seen a few times. The chain links TRBV6-5 to TRBJ1-6; 8 bases align to TRBD1. The CDR3 runs 15 residues. With 0 bases clipped from V and 9 bases from J, the junction kept 4 bases outside the gene matches. Germline V lookup: CDR1 MNHEY, CDR2 SVGAGI. CDR3 sequence (DNA): TGTGCCAGCAGTTACTCGGGGGGGACAGGTTCACCCCTCCACTTT. It codes for CASSYSGGTGSPLHF.

V and J are TRBV19 and TRBJ1-5; D is unclear. Looked up from germline, CDR1 is LNHDA and CDR2 is SQIVND (reference sequence). Trimming stripped 9 bases from V and 3 bases from J, with 15 bases between. The CDR3 is 14 amino acids. The CDR3: CASQPREFNQPQHF. In DNA, the CDR3 is TGTGCCAGCCAGCCGAGGGAGTTCAATCAGCCCCAGCATTTT.

The chain employs TRBV14 and TRBJ2-7; TRBD1 might be the D (5 bases). CDR3 size: 13 residues. Looked up from germline, CDR1 is SGHDN and CDR2 is FVKESK. With 2 bases removed from V and 5 bases from J, the gap between germline ends came to 10 bases. The CDR3 protein is CASSQQGAHEQYF. In DNA form, the CDR3 reads TGTGCCAGCAGCCAACAGGGTGCCCACGAGCAGTACTTC.

The gene calls are TRBV5-6 and TRBJ2-1; 7 bases map to TRBD1. With 4 bases clipped from V and 15 bases from J, the junction kept 10 bases outside the gene matches. The CDR3 loop spans 12 amino acids. Germline loops: CDR1 SGHDT, CDR2 YYEEEE. The CDR3 nucleotides are TGTGCCAGCAGCAAAAACGACAGGGTAGGGTTCTTC. Encoded protein: CASSKNDRVGFF.

The chain employs TRBV5-4 and TRBJ1-1; a weak D match, TRBD1 (6 bases). CDR1 SGHNT and CDR2 YYREEE come from the germline V gene (reference sequence). CDR3 length equals 15 residues. V was shortened by 3 bases and J by 4 bases, with 16 bases between the two germline ends. CDR3 sequence (DNA): TGTGCCAGCAGCTCGGGGGGGGCGAGTAGCACTGAAGCTTTCTTT. Protein product: CASSSGGASSTEAFF.